This TCR beta chain originates from a study of control samples from healthy donors and cancer patients. In germline, CDR1 is SEHNR, CDR2 FQNEAQ (reference sequence). V lost 5 bases, J lost 0 bases, and 5 bases stayed unmatched. The CDR3 loop spans 15 amino acids. The assay was immunoSEQ multiplex PCR, and TCRdb's table has in-frame clones only and misses some. The table includes about 250,000 clones, roughly 80% detected once. This chain uses TRBV7-9 with TRBJ1-1; 8 bases match TRBD1. Material: PBMCs. The clonotype comes from a woman in her fifties or sixties with lung cancer. This CDR3 reads CASSARQGMNTEAFF. In DNA, the CDR3 is TGTGCCAGCAGCGCCCGACAGGGGATGAACACTGAAGCTTTCTTT.